This TCR beta chain was found in a study of blood T cell repertoires in COVID-19. In the study overall: COVID-19 samples collected from the United States, Italy and Spain covered acute and convalescent phases. The analysed material was cDNA or gDNA that came from T cells, B-cell-depleted T cells, or PBMCs.

Study processing details: From reference gene primer amplification, estimates of nucleated cell counts were derived. Profiled with immunoSEQ multiplex PCR; TCRdb holds only in-frame clones, not every one. D and trimming come from the DNA, and the V and J calls and clone size come from that table. Of 60,000 to 65,000 clones listed, under 85% are singletons. Losses at the gene ends were 2 bases for V and 3 bases for J; bases not matched to a gene: 7. The CDR3 consists of 16 residues. Germline CDR1 and CDR2: SGHRS and YFSETQ. The receptor's source is a woman of 80 years or more with acute or convalescent COVID-19. The sequenced sample consisted of peripheral blood. V is TRBV5-1 and J is TRBJ2-1; 8 bases are a match to TRBD2. As DNA, the CDR3 is TGCGCCAGCAGCTTAGGCCGCGCGGGGGGCTACAATGAGCAGTTCTTC. This sequence encodes CASSLGRAGGYNEQFF.